What follows describes a single T cell receptor beta chain. This clonotype came up many times. Its antigen is still unknown. Base qualities are not recorded, but no much larger clone differs from it by a single base. This sample was included in a study of T cells after yellow fever vaccination (dated by TCRdb to 2018 to 2020). About the investigation overall: Libraries from fractions with low cell numbers were prepared with the SMART-Seq v4 Ultra Low Input RNA kit. Bulk TCR alpha and beta repertoires were sequenced longitudinally to track T-cell clones before and after primary and booster YFV17D yellow fever vaccination. The cohort comprised two healthy male donors, one aged 18 to 30 and one aged 30 to 40 years. Blood was drawn at multiple timepoints before and after primary and secondary immunization, with bulk PBMC replicates and cell subsets isolated.

Sample treatment or condition, as interpreted from the label and publication: live attenuated yellow fever vaccine strain. At each blood-draw timepoint, two biological replicates of bulk PBMCs were obtained. A standard Ficoll-Paque protocol was used to isolate PBMCs from peripheral blood. TriZol was used to extract RNA from bulk PBMCs, from CD4 and CD8 fractions, and from dextramer-positive and dextramer-negative fractions. Here is what the overall study found, with its caveats: Because the study included only a couple of donors, the extent to which the findings can be generalized is limited. Because abundant contaminating clonotypes from the bulk population could be contained in FACS-sorted repertoires, computational filtering was required. Most clones expanded after primary vaccination were re-detected after the booster (almost 97% of CD4 and 80% to 90% of CD8), suggesting broad memory maintenance. A small fraction of clonotypes showed up in both the CD4 and CD8 compartments, probably as a result of convergent recombination. Compared with the primary T-cell response, the secondary T-cell response was weaker but faster, peaking on day 5 rather than day 15.

For CDR1 and CDR2, the germline V gene lists MGHRA and YSYEKL. The CDR3, from cysteine to phenylalanine, totals 15 residues. The retained sequence is limited to the CDR3, 45 bases, with the frame set at the first base. The germline ends are 9 bases apart after V is trimmed by 0 bases and J by 1 base. The reads were generated on an Illumina NovaSeq 6000. TCR cDNA was made using 5'RACE template switching, a step that added a universal primer site and unique molecular identifiers. Priming for cDNA synthesis came from both the TCR alpha and TCR beta constant segments. Libraries were amplified in two PCR steps, with sample barcodes and sequencing adapters added in the second step. Libraries were sequenced on Illumina HiSeq 2500 (2x100 bp) or NovaSeq (2x150 bp). Per the source publication's procedure: MIGEC handled demultiplexing of reads and collapsing into UMI consensus sequences, while MiXCR performed V(D)J alignment. Vaccine-responding clonotypes were defined with edgeR using replicate PBMC samples, requiring FDR below 0.01 and a log2 fold change above 5 up to day 15. Bulk clonotypes were assigned CD4 or CD8 identity according to which sequenced CD4 or CD8 repertoire held them at higher abundance. TCRdb reworked the public reads: Q25 trimming with fastp, MiXCR clone assembly, productive beta chains retained. CDR3 protein duplicates are merged, each entry listing the most common genes and DNA. The V and J calls were not made by the authors but by TCRdb's processing. Recorded for this sample are roughly 340,000 distinct CDR3 sequences; 3% to 4.5% of them occurred a single time. The ten largest clones add up to 20% to 25% of the sample.

This sequence was found in a man aged 18 to 35 who received the YFV17D yellow fever vaccine. The chain is made from TRBV4-1 and TRBJ1-2, with TRBD1 perhaps the D gene, on 6 matching bases. This sample comprised PBMCs, obtained 5 days after the yellow fever booster vaccination. CDR3 reads: CASSQDGGLNYGYTF. The sequenced DNA: TGCGCCAGCAGCCAAGACGGGGGGCTTAACTATGGCTACACCTTC.